The 22 T cell receptor beta chains given below trace back to one sample, sequenced in a study of OX40 agonist ivuxolimab in advanced cancers. Profiling relied on immunoSEQ multiplex PCR, and the TCRdb table lists in-frame clones only, not all of them. The repertoire holds 25,000 to 35,000 clones, with 86% as singletons. Specimen: CD4+ or CD8+ T cells sorted from blood, collected in a trial of the OX40 agonist ivuxolimab. All receptors come from an adult with an advanced solid tumor such as melanoma, head and neck, liver or kidney cancer.

The J gene is TRBJ2-7, the V gene TRBV27; tentative D call: TRBD2 (6 bases). Per germline, CDR1 MNHEY and CDR2 SMNVEV (reference sequence). V was cut by 8 bases and J by 4 bases, with 18 bases left in between. The CDR3 has 14 residues. CDR3 sequence: CASFGTGVGYEQYF. As DNA, the CDR3 is TGTGCCAGCTTCGGGACGGGAGTAGGATACGAGCAGTACTTC.

The rearrangement uses TRBV19 and TRBJ2-7; D is possibly TRBD1 (5 bases). Germline CDR1 reads LNHDA; CDR2 reads SQIVND (reference sequence). The V gene lost 4 bases and the J gene lost 2 bases, with 6 bases spanning the gap. The length of the CDR3 is 12 residues. The CDR3 spells CASSTGTYEQYF. DNA for the CDR3: TGTGCCAGTAGTACAGGGACCTACGAGCAGTACTTC.

This rearrangement joins TRBV5-1 to TRBJ2-1, with 9 bases aligning to TRBD2. CDR3 size: 17 residues. The trim removed 3 bases at V and 0 bases at J, leaving 7 bases unmatched. Germline-derived CDR1 and CDR2 are SGHRS and YFSETQ. CDR3 in DNA: TGCGCCAGCAGCTATTACAGTAGCGGGGGCTCCTACAATGAGCAGTTCTTC. It encodes CASSYYSSGGSYNEQFF.

The chain has TRBV6-1 and TRBJ2-7, with D possibly being TRBD1 (6 bases). CDR1 is MNHNS and CDR2 is SASEGT in the germline V gene. Trimming shortened V by 6 bases and J by 4 bases, and 16 bases separated the two germline ends. CDR3 length: 14 amino acids. The CDR3 DNA follows: TGTGCCAGCAGCAGACAGGACCTTCTGTACGAGCAGTACTTC. Translation gives CASSRQDLLYEQYF.

The genes are TRBV27 and TRBJ1-2, with 7 nucleotides matching TRBD1. After removal of 3 bases from V and 2 bases from J, the junction contained 9 bases not matched to a gene. Germline loops: CDR1 MNHEY, CDR2 SMNVEV (reference sequence). The CDR3 runs 16 residues. The CDR3 DNA follows: TGTGCCAGCAGTTTCCTCTCAGGGGGTAAAAACTATGGCTACACCTTC. Protein: CASSFLSGGKNYGYTF.

The chain joins TRBV6-5 to TRBJ2-5; D gene unclear. Trimming removed 1 base from V and 1 base from J, with 7 bases in between. The CDR3 has 14 amino acids. Germline CDR1 MNHEY, CDR2 SVGAGI. CDR3 loop: CASSYWGSQETQYF. The CDR3 DNA reads as TGTGCCAGCAGTTACTGGGGTTCCCAAGAGACCCAGTACTTC.

The chain recombines TRBV27 with TRBJ2-3; D gene uncertain. The CDR3 has 11 amino acids. V gave up 3 bases and J gave up 4 bases, with 2 bases separating them. Per germline, CDR1 MNHEY and CDR2 SMNVEV (reference sequence). The CDR3 bases are TGTGCCAGCAGTTTTTCAGATACGCAGTATTTT. It translates to CASSFSDTQYF.

V is TRBV10-3 and J is TRBJ2-6, with 11 bases identical to TRBD2. The trim removed 3 bases at V and 0 bases at J, leaving 13 bases unmatched. The CDR3 runs 21 residues. The germline gives CDR1 ENHRY, CDR2 SYGVKD. This CDR3 reads CAISEPGTSGSLSSGANVLTF. The CDR3, as DNA: TGTGCCATCAGTGAACCCGGGACTAGCGGATCGCTTAGCTCTGGGGCCAACGTCCTGACTTTC.

This clone was detected once. This chain uses TRBV11-3 with TRBJ2-7; 12 bases agree with TRBD2. The CDR3 length is 15 residues. Per germline, CDR1 SGHNT and CDR2 YENEEA. With V trimmed by 3 bases and J by 7 bases, 7 bases remained unmatched. The CDR3: CASSFRLAGEEEQYF. The CDR3 DNA reads TGTGCCAGCAGCTTCAGACTAGCGGGAGAGGAAGAGCAGTACTTC.

Concerning this clone itself: This same CDR3 is encoded by further DNA sequences in the sample. V is TRBV11-1 and J is TRBJ2-7, with 8 bases identical to TRBD1. The trim removed 5 bases at V and 0 bases at J, leaving 3 bases unmatched. The CDR3 covers 14 residues. Germline CDR1 and CDR2: SGHAT and FQDESV (reference sequence). The CDR3 nucleotides read TGTGCCAGCAGCCTCGGGACAGGCTCCTACGAGCAGTACTTC. This gives the protein CASSLGTGSYEQYF.

The rearrangement joins TRBV27 to TRBJ1-5; D not certain. Germline V gene data show CDR1 as MNHEY and CDR2 as SMNVEV (reference sequence). Trimming removed 4 bases from V and 6 bases from J, with 4 bases in between. The CDR3 is 11 residues long. The CDR3 protein is CASSSIQPQHF. CDR3 DNA: TGTGCCAGCAGTTCCATTCAGCCCCAGCATTTT.

Here the CDR3 reads CASSSDTAGGYTF. As DNA, the CDR3 is TGTGCCAGCAGCTCTGACACCGCAGGGGGCTACACCTTC. V is TRBV7-7 and J is TRBJ1-2, with D perhaps matching TRBD1 (5 bases). The CDR3 sequence is 13 residues long. Germline lookup yields CDR1 SSHAT and CDR2 FNYEAQ (reference sequence). V shed 4 bases and J shed 8 bases, with 14 bases lying between them.

This rearrangement joins TRBV6-1 to TRBJ2-1, with D tentatively TRBD1 (5 bases). The CDR3 is 15 amino acids. V was trimmed by 7 bases and J by 4 bases, leaving 17 bases between them. CDR1 MNHNS and CDR2 SASEGT come from the germline V gene. CDR3 sequence: CASNFGAAPYNEQFF. The CDR3 nucleotides are TGTGCCAGCAATTTTGGGGCCGCACCATACAATGAGCAGTTCTTC.

The chain uses TRBV27 and TRBJ1-3, with D uncertain. From germline, CDR1 is MNHEY and CDR2 SMNVEV (reference sequence). The CDR3 has 15 residues. The V end lost 5 bases, the J end lost 2 bases, and 13 bases lay between the germline ends. CDR3 in amino acids: CASSPLDGTGNTIYF. In nucleotides, the CDR3 is TGTGCCAGCAGTCCCTTAGACGGAACTGGAAACACCATATATTTT.

This rearrangement joins TRBV12-5 to TRBJ2-7; no reliable D call. This CDR3 contains 15 residues. V was pared by 0 bases and J by 6 bases, with 15 bases between. Per germline, CDR1 LGHNT and CDR2 FRNRAP. The CDR3 DNA follows: TGTGCTAGTGGTTTGGTAGGTGGGCAGGTCGCCGAGCAGTACTTC. Its protein product is CASGLVGGQVAEQYF.

J is TRBJ2-7 and V is TRBV7-2, with no clear D. CDR3 size: 12 residues. The V and J ends lost 3 bases and 4 bases respectively, with 7 bases between them. Germline lookup yields CDR1 SGHTA and CDR2 FQGNSA. CDR3 loop: CASSFYGYEQYF. Written as DNA, the CDR3 is TGTGCCAGCAGCTTTTACGGGTACGAGCAGTACTTC. The variable domain in full, with the rest retrieved from reference TRBV7-2 and TRBJ2-7, is GAGVSQSPSNKVTEKGKDVELRCDPISGHTALYWYRQSLGQGLEFLIYFQGNSAPDKSGLPSDRFSAERTGGSVSTLTIQRTQQEDSAVYLCASSFYGYEQYFGPGTRLTVT.

V usage is TRBV6-5 and J usage is TRBJ2-7; a possible D gene is TRBD1 (5 bases). The CDR3 totals 13 residues. Germline CDR1 is MNHEY and CDR2 is SVGAGI. The ends were cut back, 2 bases at V and 7 bases at J, with 12 bases in the middle. CDR3 loop: CASSYTDKSEQYF. DNA for the CDR3: TGTGCCAGCAGTTACACGGACAAATCTGAGCAGTACTTC.

V gene TRBV18 combines with J gene TRBJ1-3; TRBD1 is a possible D gene (5 bases). Germline V gives CDR1 KGHSH, CDR2 LQKENI. The V end lost 2 bases, the J end lost 0 bases, and 8 bases lay between the germline ends. CDR3 length equals 15 residues. The CDR3 spells CASSPAGGSGNTIYF. CDR3 nucleotide sequence: TGTGCCAGCTCACCAGCCGGGGGCTCTGGAAACACCATATATTTT.

The chain couples TRBV9 to TRBJ1-3; tentative D call: TRBD1 (5 bases). Germline V gene lookup returns CDR1 SGDLS and CDR2 YYNGEE. The CDR3 has 13 amino acids. Trimming cost V 3 bases and J 2 bases, with 6 bases left between them. The CDR3: CASSEGPGNTIYF. DNA of the CDR3: TGTGCCAGCAGCGAGGGGCCTGGAAACACCATATATTTT.

This chain connects TRBV25-1 to TRBJ1-4, with TRBD1 matching over 7 bases. The J segment lost 6 bases and the V segment lost 8 bases, leaving 6 bases of the junction unmatched. The germline CDR1 and CDR2 sequences are MGHDK and SYGVNS. This CDR3 comprises 13 residues. The CDR3 spells CASQGGLDEKLFF. Here the CDR3 DNA reads TGTGCCAGCCAAGGGGGCTTGGATGAAAAACTGTTTTTT.

The genes are TRBV28 and TRBJ2-1, with 9 bases that match TRBD2. Germline V gene sequence: CDR1 MDHEN, CDR2 SYDVKM. V shed 6 bases, J shed 5 bases, and the junction held 14 bases outside the gene matches. The CDR3 length is 17 residues. CDR3: CASSHNSVLAGNNEQFF. For the CDR3, the DNA is TGTGCCAGCAGCCATAATTCTGTGCTAGCGGGAAACAATGAGCAGTTCTTC.

The chain couples TRBV4-1 to TRBJ2-5; TRBD1 matches 9 bases. The assigned J gene may be wrong: the sequence end matches TRBJ2-7 better. Germline values: CDR1 MGHRA, CDR2 YSYEKL. CDR3 size: 16 residues. This CDR3 reads CASSQEAGQGTYEQYF. The CDR3 nucleotides read TGCGCCAGCAGCCAAGAAGCAGGACAGGGGACCTACGAGCAGTACTTC.